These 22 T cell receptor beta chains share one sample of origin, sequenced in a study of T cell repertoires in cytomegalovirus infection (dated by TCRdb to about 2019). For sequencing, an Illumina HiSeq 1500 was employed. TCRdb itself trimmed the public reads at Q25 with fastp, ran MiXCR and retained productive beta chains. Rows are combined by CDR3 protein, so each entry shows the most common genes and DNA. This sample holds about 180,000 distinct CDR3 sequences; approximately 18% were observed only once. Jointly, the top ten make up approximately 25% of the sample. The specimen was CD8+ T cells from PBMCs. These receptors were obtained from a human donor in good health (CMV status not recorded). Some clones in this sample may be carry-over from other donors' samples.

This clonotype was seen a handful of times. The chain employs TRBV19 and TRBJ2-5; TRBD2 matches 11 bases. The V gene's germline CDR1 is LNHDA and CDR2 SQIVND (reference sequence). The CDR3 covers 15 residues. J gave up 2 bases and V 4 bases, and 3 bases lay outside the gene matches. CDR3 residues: CASSTRTSGQETQYF. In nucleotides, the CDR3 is TGTGCCAGTAGTACTCGGACTAGCGGGCAAGAGACCCAGTACTTC.

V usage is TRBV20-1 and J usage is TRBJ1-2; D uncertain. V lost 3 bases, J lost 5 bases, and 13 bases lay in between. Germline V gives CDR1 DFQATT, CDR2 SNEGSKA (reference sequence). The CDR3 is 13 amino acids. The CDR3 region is CSASGGGDYGYTF. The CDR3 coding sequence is TGCAGTGCTAGTGGAGGCGGGGATTATGGCTACACCTTC.

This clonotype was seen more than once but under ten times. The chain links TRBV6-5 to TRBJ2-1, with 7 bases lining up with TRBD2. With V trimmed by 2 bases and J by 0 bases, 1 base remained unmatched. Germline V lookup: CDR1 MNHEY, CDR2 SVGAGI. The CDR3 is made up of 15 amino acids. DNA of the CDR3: TGTGCCAGCAGTTACGGCGGGGGCTCCTACAATGAGCAGTTCTTC. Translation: CASSYGGGSYNEQFF.

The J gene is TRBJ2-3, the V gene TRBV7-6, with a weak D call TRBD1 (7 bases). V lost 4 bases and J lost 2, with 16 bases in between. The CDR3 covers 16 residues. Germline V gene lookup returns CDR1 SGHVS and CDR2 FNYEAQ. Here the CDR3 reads CASSSTGGGITDTQYF. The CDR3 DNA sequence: TGTGCCAGCAGCTCTACAGGAGGGGGCATCACAGATACGCAGTATTTT.

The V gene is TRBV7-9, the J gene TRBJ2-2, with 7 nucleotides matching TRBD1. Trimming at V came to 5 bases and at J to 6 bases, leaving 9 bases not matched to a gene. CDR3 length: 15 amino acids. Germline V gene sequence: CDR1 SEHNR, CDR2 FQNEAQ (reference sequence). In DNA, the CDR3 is TGTGCCAGCAGCCCCGCGACAGGGATACCCGGGGAGCTGTTTTTT. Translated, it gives CASSPATGIPGELFF.

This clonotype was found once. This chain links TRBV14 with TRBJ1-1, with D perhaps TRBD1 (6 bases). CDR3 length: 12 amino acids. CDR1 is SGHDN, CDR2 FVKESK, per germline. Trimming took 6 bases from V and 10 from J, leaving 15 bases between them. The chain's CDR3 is CASSPAGTRAFF. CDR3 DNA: TGTGCCAGCAGTCCGGCGGGGACACGAGCTTTCTTT. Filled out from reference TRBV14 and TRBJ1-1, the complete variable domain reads EAGVTQFPSHSVIEKGQTVTLRCDPISGHDNLYWYRRVMGKEIKFLLHFVKESKQDESGMPNNRFLAERTGGTYSTLKVQPAELEDSGVYFCASSPAGTRAFFGQGTRLTVV.

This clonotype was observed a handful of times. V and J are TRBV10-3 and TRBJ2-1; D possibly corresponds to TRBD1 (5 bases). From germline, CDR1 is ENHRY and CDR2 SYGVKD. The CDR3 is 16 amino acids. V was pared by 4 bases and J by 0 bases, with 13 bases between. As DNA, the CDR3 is TGTGCCATCAGTGGGTTAGAAGGGGTCTCCTACAATGAGCAGTTCTTC. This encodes CAISGLEGVSYNEQFF.

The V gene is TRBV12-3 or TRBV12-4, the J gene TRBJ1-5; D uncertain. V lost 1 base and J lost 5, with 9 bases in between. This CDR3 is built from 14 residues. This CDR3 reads CASSLGDRYQPQHF. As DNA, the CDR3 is TGTGCCAGCAGTTTAGGAGACCGATATCAGCCCCAGCATTTT.

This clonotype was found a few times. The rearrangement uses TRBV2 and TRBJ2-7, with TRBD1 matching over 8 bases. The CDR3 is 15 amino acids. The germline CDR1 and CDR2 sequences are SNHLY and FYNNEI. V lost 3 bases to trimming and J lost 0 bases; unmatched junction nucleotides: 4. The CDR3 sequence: CASSEPGQASYEQYF. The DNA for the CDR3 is TGTGCCAGCAGTGAGCCGGGACAGGCCTCCTACGAGCAGTACTTC.

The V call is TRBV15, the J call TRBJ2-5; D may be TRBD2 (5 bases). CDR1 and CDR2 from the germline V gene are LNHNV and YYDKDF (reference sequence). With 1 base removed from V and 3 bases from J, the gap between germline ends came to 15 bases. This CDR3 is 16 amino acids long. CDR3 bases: TGTGCCACCAGCAGAGGGGCCCACGACGGGAAAGAGACCCAGTACTTC. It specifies CATSRGAHDGKETQYF.

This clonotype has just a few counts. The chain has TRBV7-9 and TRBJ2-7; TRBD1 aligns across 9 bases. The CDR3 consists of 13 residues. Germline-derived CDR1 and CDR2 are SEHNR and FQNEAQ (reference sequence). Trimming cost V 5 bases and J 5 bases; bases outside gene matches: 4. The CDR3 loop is CASSGTGPHEQYF. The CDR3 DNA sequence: TGTGCCAGCAGCGGGACAGGGCCCCACGAGCAGTACTTC.

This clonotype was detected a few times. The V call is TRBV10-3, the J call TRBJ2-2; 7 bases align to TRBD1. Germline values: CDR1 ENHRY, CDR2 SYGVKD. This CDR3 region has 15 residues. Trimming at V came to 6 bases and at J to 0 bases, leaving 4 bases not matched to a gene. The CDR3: CAIRRDRPNTGELFF. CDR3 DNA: TGTGCCATCAGGAGGGACAGACCGAACACCGGGGAGCTGTTTTTT.

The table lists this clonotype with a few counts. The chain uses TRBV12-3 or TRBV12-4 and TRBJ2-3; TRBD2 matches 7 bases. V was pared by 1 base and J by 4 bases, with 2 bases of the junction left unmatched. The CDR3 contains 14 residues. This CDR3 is CASSLVGGADTQYF. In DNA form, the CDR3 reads TGTGCCAGCAGTTTAGTTGGGGGGGCAGATACGCAGTATTTT.

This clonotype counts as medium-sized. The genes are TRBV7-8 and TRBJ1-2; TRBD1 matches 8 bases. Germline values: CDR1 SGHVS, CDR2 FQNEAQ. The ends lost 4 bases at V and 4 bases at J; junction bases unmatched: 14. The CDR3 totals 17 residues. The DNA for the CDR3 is TGTGCCAGCAGCTCCGCTGGGAGTCGACAGGGGAGCTATGGCTACACCTTC. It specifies CASSSAGSRQGSYGYTF.

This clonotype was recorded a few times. The CDR3 region is CASTEGGETQYF. The CDR3 bases are TGTGCCAGCACCGAAGGAGGAGAAACCCAGTACTTC. The chain is built from TRBV6-1 and TRBJ2-5, with D maybe TRBD2 (5 bases). The V gene's germline CDR1 is MNHNS and CDR2 SASEGT. V was trimmed by 7 bases and J by 8 bases, leaving 14 bases between them. The CDR3 is 12 residues long.

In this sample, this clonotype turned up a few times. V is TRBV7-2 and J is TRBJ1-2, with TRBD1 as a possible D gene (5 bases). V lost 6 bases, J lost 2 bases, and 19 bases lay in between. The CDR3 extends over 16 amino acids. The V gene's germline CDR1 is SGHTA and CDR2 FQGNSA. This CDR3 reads CASSSVVMGGNYGYTF. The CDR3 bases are TGTGCCAGCAGTTCGGTCGTTATGGGGGGAAACTATGGCTACACCTTC.

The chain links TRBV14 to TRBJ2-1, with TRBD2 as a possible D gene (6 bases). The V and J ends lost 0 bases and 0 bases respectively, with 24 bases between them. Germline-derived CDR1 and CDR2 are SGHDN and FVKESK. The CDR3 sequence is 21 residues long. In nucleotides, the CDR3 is TGTGCCAGCAGCCAAGATTGGATTTCTAGGGTGGGACTTAGCTCCTACAATGAGCAGTTCTTC. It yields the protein CASSQDWISRVGLSSYNEQFF.

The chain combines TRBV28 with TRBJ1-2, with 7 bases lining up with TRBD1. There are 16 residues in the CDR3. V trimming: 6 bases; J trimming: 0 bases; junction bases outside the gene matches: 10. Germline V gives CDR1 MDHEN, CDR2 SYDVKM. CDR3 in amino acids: CASSLETGFTNYGYTF. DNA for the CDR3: TGTGCCAGCAGCCTAGAGACAGGGTTTACTAACTATGGCTACACCTTC.

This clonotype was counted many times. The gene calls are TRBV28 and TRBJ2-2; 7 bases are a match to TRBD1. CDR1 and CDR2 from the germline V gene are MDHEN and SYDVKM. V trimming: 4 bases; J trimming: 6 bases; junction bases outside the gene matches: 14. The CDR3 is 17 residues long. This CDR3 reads CASSSGRQGAPPGELFF. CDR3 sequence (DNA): TGTGCCAGCAGTTCCGGTCGACAGGGCGCACCCCCCGGGGAGCTGTTTTTT.

CDR3 DNA: TGTGCCAGCAGCTTAGGGGGGGCACTCTATGGCTACACCTTC. Protein product: CASSLGGALYGYTF. This rearrangement joins TRBV7-2 to TRBJ1-2; possibly TRBD1 for D (6 bases). The germline gives CDR1 SGHTA, CDR2 FQGNSA. This CDR3 is 14 amino acids long. Trimming shortened V by 1 base and J by 4 bases, and 10 bases separated the two germline ends.

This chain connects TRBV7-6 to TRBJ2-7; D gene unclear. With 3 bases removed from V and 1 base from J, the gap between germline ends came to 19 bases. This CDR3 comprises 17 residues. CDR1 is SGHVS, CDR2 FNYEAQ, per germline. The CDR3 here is CASSFSQVALGSYEQYF. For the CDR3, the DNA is TGTGCCAGCAGCTTCTCCCAGGTGGCTTTAGGGTCCTACGAGCAGTACTTC.

The CDR3 bases are TGTGCCAGCAGTGACATACAGGGGGCAGAGACCCAGTACTTC. Translating it yields CASSDIQGAETQYF. This chain joins TRBV2 and TRBJ2-5; 9 bases are shared with TRBD1. The V segment lost 3 bases and the J segment 4 bases; nucleotides outside the gene matches: 3. The CDR3 is 14 residues long. The germline V gene encodes CDR1 SNHLY and CDR2 FYNNEI. The variable domain in full, with the rest retrieved from reference TRBV2 and TRBJ2-5, is EPEVTQTPSHQVTQMGQEVILRCVPISNHLYFYWYRQILGQKVEFLVSFYNNEISEKSEIFDDQFSVERPDGSNFTLKIRSTKLEDSAMYFCASSDIQGAETQYFGPGTRLLVL.